This T cell receptor beta chain appears in the sequencing data of a study of CD8 T cells in Susac syndrome. Findings and limits, study-wide: Peak Susac CD8+ clonal expansion was seen in TEMRA cells and active patients. Acknowledgment was made by the study that its TCR sequencing and HLA analysis involved a relatively small number of individuals.

Blood CD8+ and CD4+ T cells underwent high-throughput TCR beta sequencing. The TEMRA cells underwent FACS enrichment, while the CD8+ and CD4+ T cells underwent negative isolation. RNA amounts of 0.5 to 1 ug underwent reverse transcription with random hexamers. TCRdb re-analysed the immunoSEQ multiplex PCR reads in MiXCR, keeping a single row per CDR3 protein. The top ten hold about 0.68% of the sample, which has roughly 86,000 distinct CDR3 sequences, roughly 95% seen once. About this clonotype: Its antigen is unknown.

V was shortened by 1 base and J by 4 bases, with 8 bases between the two germline ends. Germline V gives CDR1 LGHNA, CDR2 YNFKEQ. This CDR3 is 15 amino acids long. The receptor's source is a human donor with Susac syndrome. The gene calls are TRBV4-2 and TRBJ1-6; no reliable D call. The specimen was CD8+ T cells from PBMCs. CDR3 in amino acids: CASSQAEQYNSPLHF. The CDR3 bases are TGTGCCAGCAGCCAAGCTGAACAATATAATTCACCCCTCCACTTT.